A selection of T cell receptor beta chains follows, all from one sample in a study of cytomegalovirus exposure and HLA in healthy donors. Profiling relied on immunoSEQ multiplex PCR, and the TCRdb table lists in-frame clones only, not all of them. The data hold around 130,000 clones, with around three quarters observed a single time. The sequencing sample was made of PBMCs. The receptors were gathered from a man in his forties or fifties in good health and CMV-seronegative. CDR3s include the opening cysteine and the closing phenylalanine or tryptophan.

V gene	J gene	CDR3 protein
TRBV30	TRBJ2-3	CAWGTGLGDTQYF
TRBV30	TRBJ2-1	CAWSLDSGNNEQFF
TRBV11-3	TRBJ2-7	CASKPRDRGLGEQYF
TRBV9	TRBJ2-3	CASSPRGGGGADTQYF
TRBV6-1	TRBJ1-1	CASSAIQGGNTEAFF
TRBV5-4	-	CASRFWAEDEQYF
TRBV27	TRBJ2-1	CASSLRLAGYNEQFF
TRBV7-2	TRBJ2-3	CASSLADRSTDTQYF
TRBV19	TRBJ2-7	CASSPWDRGTYEQYF
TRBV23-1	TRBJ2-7	CASSQSGGTGYEQYF
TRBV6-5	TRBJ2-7	CASSYVGQGKQYF
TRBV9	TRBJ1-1	CASHPGQGLNTEAFF
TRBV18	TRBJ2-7	CASSRQGKMYEQYF
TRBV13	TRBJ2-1	CASHGTGGVGAGNEQFF
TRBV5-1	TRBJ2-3	CASSLDSADTQYF
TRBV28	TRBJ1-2	CASSGVTGNVGYTF
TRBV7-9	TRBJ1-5	CSSSLATVNQPQHF
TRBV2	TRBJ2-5	CASSHRVLAEQETQYF
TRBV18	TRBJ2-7	CASSPTGGDYEQYF
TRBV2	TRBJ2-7	CASMRGYEQYF
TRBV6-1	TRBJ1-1	CASTPWVGTEAFF
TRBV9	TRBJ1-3	CASSLGGTGSGNTIYF
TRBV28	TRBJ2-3	CASSLSFQGQYTQYF
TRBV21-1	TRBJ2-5	CASSPAKTPPETQYF
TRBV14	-	CASSPMRQGAVGEQYF
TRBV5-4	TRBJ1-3	CASSWGDRGISGNTIYF
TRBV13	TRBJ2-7	CASSLGAAPYEQYF
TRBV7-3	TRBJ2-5	CASSLRGREGETQYF
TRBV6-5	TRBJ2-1	CASSYPRRAEQFF
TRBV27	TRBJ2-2	CASSFNTGELFF
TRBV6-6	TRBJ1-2	CASTKPGGPNYGYTF
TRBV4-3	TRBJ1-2	CASSQIRSDFYGYTF
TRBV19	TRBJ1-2	CASSLYSNYGYTF
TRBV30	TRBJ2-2	CARSVGSENTGELFF
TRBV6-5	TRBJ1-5	CASSPGQQNQPQHF
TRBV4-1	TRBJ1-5	CASSPRPQGAGQPQHF
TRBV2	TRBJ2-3	CASREGGGFTDTQYF
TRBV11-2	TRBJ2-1	CASSLRPAGHEQFF
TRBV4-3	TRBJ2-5	CASSQDGGAGGHQETQYF
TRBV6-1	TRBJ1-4	CAGRQGAAEKLFF
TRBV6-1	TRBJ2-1	CASSEGAGGNEQFF
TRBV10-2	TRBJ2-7	CASSPGKAHEQYF
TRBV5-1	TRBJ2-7	CASSPQLASGEQYF
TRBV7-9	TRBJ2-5	CASSLAPGGFQETQYF
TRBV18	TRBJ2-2	CASSPASTGELFF
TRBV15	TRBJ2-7	CATSRPEQGREQYF
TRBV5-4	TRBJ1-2	CASSPGTGTIYGYTF
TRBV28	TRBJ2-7	CASRLQDSYEQYF
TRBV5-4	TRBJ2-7	CASSLSASSYEQYF
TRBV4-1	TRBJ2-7	CASSQDPRSGLQYF
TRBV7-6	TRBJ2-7	CASSARGSTAYEQYF
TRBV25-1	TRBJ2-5	CASNREQETQYF
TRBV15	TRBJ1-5	CATRQGAGQPQHF
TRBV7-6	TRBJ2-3	CASSLAGGGIADTQYF